This is a list of T cell receptor beta chains from one sample in a study of T cell repertoires in cytomegalovirus infection. Via MiXCR, TCRdb re-called the reads, giving one row per CDR3 protein. The sample shows 290,000 or so distinct CDR3 sequences, about 26% of them seen only once. The sample consisted of PBMCs. Source of these receptors: a human donor in good health (CMV status not recorded). Some clones in this sample may be carry-over from other donors' samples. CDR3s include the opening cysteine and the closing phenylalanine or tryptophan. Each record gives: V gene, D gene, J gene, clone size, CDR3 protein, CDR3 DNA. The D gene is left open where the match is weak. Clone size is shown for a subset of rows, as once, few, many or a class of expanded clone.

v_gene: TRBV7-2
d_gene: -
j_gene: TRBJ2-3
abundance: -
CDR3aa: CASSTRDTTQYF
CDR3nt: TGTGCCAGCAGCACCCGGGACACTACGCAGTATTTT

v_gene: TRBV4-1
d_gene: -
j_gene: TRBJ2-7
abundance: -
CDR3aa: CASSQDGIYEQYF
CDR3nt: TGCGCCAGCAGCCAAGATGGAATATACGAGCAGTACTTC

v_gene: TRBV11-2
d_gene: -
j_gene: TRBJ2-7
abundance: few
CDR3aa: CASSPSSTASYEQYF
CDR3nt: TGTGCCAGCAGCCCCAGCTCAACGGCTTCCTACGAGCAGTACTTC

v_gene: TRBV7-2
d_gene: -
j_gene: TRBJ1-2
abundance: many
CDR3aa: CASSWRDFNYGYTF
CDR3nt: TGTGCCAGCAGCTGGCGGGACTTTAACTATGGCTACACCTTC

v_gene: TRBV19
d_gene: TRBD2
j_gene: TRBJ2-1
abundance: few
CDR3aa: CASSIRRTSDEQFF
CDR3nt: TGTGCCAGTAGTATAAGACGGACTAGCGATGAGCAGTTCTTC

v_gene: TRBV28
d_gene: -
j_gene: TRBJ2-7
abundance: -
CDR3aa: CASSSPGPVAYEQYF
CDR3nt: TGTGCCAGCAGTTCTCCGGGACCCGTTGCCTACGAGCAGTACTTC

v_gene: TRBV6-2/TRBV6-3
d_gene: TRBD1
j_gene: TRBJ2-2
abundance: -
CDR3aa: CASSYAETGSGELFF
CDR3nt: TGTGCCAGCAGTTACGCCGAGACAGGGTCCGGGGAGCTGTTTTTT

v_gene: TRBV20-1
d_gene: -
j_gene: TRBJ1-5
abundance: few
CDR3aa: CSARMTGGQHF
CDR3nt: TGCAGTGCTAGAATGACCGGGGGACAGCATTTT

v_gene: TRBV28
d_gene: -
j_gene: TRBJ1-5
abundance: few
CDR3aa: CASSEAGVAQHF
CDR3nt: TGTGCCAGCAGTGAAGCGGGGGTAGCCCAGCATTTT

v_gene: TRBV7-2
d_gene: -
j_gene: TRBJ2-2
abundance: many
CDR3aa: CASSFSRGGELFF
CDR3nt: TGTGCCAGCAGCTTTAGCCGGGGCGGGGAGCTGTTTTTT

v_gene: TRBV2
d_gene: -
j_gene: TRBJ1-3
abundance: few
CDR3aa: CASSEAWGGGNTIYF
CDR3nt: TGTGCCAGCAGTGAAGCGTGGGGGGGAGGAAACACCATATATTTT

v_gene: TRBV7-2
d_gene: TRBD1
j_gene: TRBJ2-3
abundance: -
CDR3aa: CASSPRDSRDTQYF
CDR3nt: TGTGCCAGCAGCCCGAGGGACAGCAGAGATACGCAGTATTTT

v_gene: TRBV4-1
d_gene: -
j_gene: TRBJ2-1
abundance: -
CDR3aa: CASSHSVYNEQFF
CDR3nt: TGCGCCAGCAGCCACAGCGTCTACAATGAGCAGTTCTTC